Listed below are T cell receptor beta chains from one sample, sequenced in a study of CD8 T cells in Susac syndrome. TCRdb passed the immunoSEQ multiplex PCR reads through MiXCR, listing each CDR3 protein once. Of 200,000 to 250,000 distinct CDR3 sequences listed, less than 95% were seen once; the top ten hold 0.15% to 0.2%. Sequenced input: CD4+ T cells from PBMCs. The receptors derive from a human donor with Susac syndrome. Each CDR3 is given with its conserved first and last residue. Each record gives: D gene, V gene, clone size, J gene, CDR3 DNA, CDR3 protein. A D gene is named only where the DNA matches it firmly. Clone size is not always given. Where it is, it says once, few, many or a class for expanded clones.

d_gene: TRBD2; v_gene: TRBV20-1; abundance: -; j_gene: TRBJ2-7; CDR3nt: TGCAGTGCTTATCCTTTCGACGGGACTAGCGGGGGGCCTATCTCCTACGAGCAGTACTTC; CDR3aa: CSAYPFDGTSGGPISYEQYF
d_gene: -; v_gene: TRBV11-2; abundance: -; j_gene: TRBJ1-2; CDR3nt: TGTGCCAGCAGCTTAGATAGCGCGGTTGGCTATGGCTACACCTTC; CDR3aa: CASSLDSAVGYGYTF
d_gene: -; v_gene: TRBV4-3; abundance: -; j_gene: TRBJ1-1; CDR3nt: TGCGCCAGCAGCCGTAACCCGAACACTGAAGCTTTCTTT; CDR3aa: CASSRNPNTEAFF
d_gene: -; v_gene: TRBV20-1; abundance: -; j_gene: TRBJ2-7; CDR3nt: TGCAGTGCTAGATGGGCTCCCTCCTACGAGCAGTACTTC; CDR3aa: CSARWAPSYEQYF
d_gene: TRBD2; v_gene: TRBV12-3/TRBV12-4; abundance: once; j_gene: TRBJ2-7; CDR3nt: TGTGCCACCCGAAGGGCTAGCGGGCTTCCTAAGGAGCAGTACTTC; CDR3aa: CATRRASGLPKEQYF
d_gene: TRBD2; v_gene: TRBV5-1; abundance: -; j_gene: TRBJ2-3; CDR3nt: TGCGCCAGCAGCTTGGTCCCTAGCGGGGTCATCACAGATACGCAGTATTTT; CDR3aa: CASSLVPSGVITDTQYF
d_gene: TRBD2; v_gene: TRBV24-1; abundance: -; j_gene: TRBJ2-5; CDR3nt: TGTGCCACCAGTGATCCCCAGACTAGCGAAGAGACCCAGTACTTC; CDR3aa: CATSDPQTSEETQYF
d_gene: -; v_gene: TRBV20-1; abundance: -; j_gene: TRBJ1-5; CDR3nt: TGCAGTGCAGCTCCCCCCGGGTATAGCAATCAGCCCCAGCATTTT; CDR3aa: CSAAPPGYSNQPQHF
d_gene: -; v_gene: TRBV11-2; abundance: -; j_gene: TRBJ2-5; CDR3nt: TGTGCCAGCAGCCACCCCGCTAGCGAACAGACCCAGTACTTC; CDR3aa: CASSHPASEQTQYF
d_gene: TRBD2; v_gene: TRBV20-1; abundance: -; j_gene: TRBJ2-7; CDR3nt: TGCAGTGCTAGAGATGGGGTCGGGGGGACCTTCGAGCAGTACTTC; CDR3aa: CSARDGVGGTFEQYF
d_gene: TRBD1; v_gene: TRBV6-5; abundance: once; j_gene: TRBJ2-7; CDR3nt: TGTGCCAGCAGTTACTCTCGGGACAGGTCCTACGAGCAGTACTTC; CDR3aa: CASSYSRDRSYEQYF
d_gene: -; v_gene: TRBV6-6; abundance: -; j_gene: TRBJ1-2; CDR3nt: TGTGCCAGCATTTCATCAGGGGGCTACACCTTC; CDR3aa: CASISSGGYTF
d_gene: -; v_gene: TRBV20-1; abundance: -; j_gene: TRBJ2-1; CDR3nt: TGCAGTGCCCGGCCCGGCTCAGGGGCTAACAATGAGCAGTTCTTC; CDR3aa: CSARPGSGANNEQFF
d_gene: -; v_gene: TRBV11-3; abundance: -; j_gene: TRBJ2-7; CDR3nt: TGTGCCAGCAGCCCGCTGGATGGTCTCTCCTACGAGCAGTACTTC; CDR3aa: CASSPLDGLSYEQYF
d_gene: -; v_gene: TRBV30; abundance: -; j_gene: TRBJ2-5; CDR3nt: TGTGCCTGGAGTCGCACTGGTGGCGAGAGAGAGACCCAGTACTTC; CDR3aa: CAWSRTGGERETQYF
d_gene: -; v_gene: TRBV19; abundance: -; j_gene: TRBJ2-5; CDR3nt: TGTGCCAGTAGTAGATCGGCCCCGAGGTCGTGGCAAGAGACCCAGTACTTC; CDR3aa: CASSRSAPRSWQETQYF